These 19 T cell receptor beta chains share one sample of origin, sequenced in a study of human T cells and chemical hapten exposure (dated by TCRdb to the early 2020s). Receptors were amplified or captured by RACE. The run used a NextSeq 500. Using fastp trimming at Q25 and MiXCR clonotype assembly, TCRdb reanalyzed the public sequencing data and kept in-frame beta chains. Merged by CDR3 protein, the rows form single entries marked with the most common genes and DNA. The sample contains about 84,000 distinct CDR3 sequences, more than 9% of them found a single time. The ten largest clones take up approximately 5% of the sample. The time point label here, explained by the study, means: patch test 2, 6 weeks after DPC sensitization. The treatment or condition label on this specimen signifies: therapeutic diphenylcyclopropenone sensitization with weekly scalp DPC. The material was whole blood, obtained in connection with sensitization to the hapten diphenylcyclopropenone (DPC). The source is a woman between 45 and 60 years old with alopecia areata. Some clones in this sample may be carry-over from other donors' samples.

This clonotype was recorded many times. The rearrangement joins TRBV9 to TRBJ1-3; D remains ambiguous. This CDR3 is 14 amino acids long. V lost 4 bases and J lost 9, with 17 bases in between. CDR1 and CDR2 from the germline V gene are SGDLS and YYNGEE. The CDR3 bases are TGTGCCAGCAGCCAAACACCAGACCGAGGCACCATATATTTT. Translated, it gives CASSQTPDRGTIYF.

This clonotype was seen at least ten times. The J gene is TRBJ2-5, the V gene TRBV2; 9 bases agree with TRBD1. This CDR3 spans 14 amino acids. V trimming: 7 bases; J trimming: 3 bases; junction bases outside the gene matches: 6. Germline V CDR1 and CDR2: SNHLY, FYNNEI. CDR3 in amino acids: CASTLRTGEETQYF. Written as DNA, the CDR3 is TGTGCCAGCACCCTCCGGACAGGGGAAGAGACCCAGTACTTC.

This clonotype was observed at least ten times. J is TRBJ1-5 and V is TRBV27; the D is unclear. The CDR3 contains 12 residues. The ends were cut back, 5 bases at V and 4 bases at J, with 6 bases in the middle. Germline assignment: CDR1 MNHEY and CDR2 SMNVEV (reference sequence). The CDR3 nucleotides read TGTGCCAGCAGTGATTATAATCAGCCCCAGCATTTT. Translation: CASSDYNQPQHF.

The table lists this clonotype with many counts. This chain connects TRBV4-1 to TRBJ1-5; D call uncertain. There are 13 residues in the CDR3. The V gene's germline CDR1 is MGHRA and CDR2 YSYEKL. Trimming removed 1 base at V and 4 bases at J, with 5 bases between. The CDR3 DNA reads TGCGCCAGCAGCCAAGGACCGAATCAGCCCCAGCATTTT. This encodes CASSQGPNQPQHF.

The chain combines TRBV10-3 with TRBJ1-2; maybe TRBD1 (6 bases). The CDR3 loop spans 14 amino acids. Deletions cut 0 bases from V and 6 bases from J, with 11 bases between. Germline V gene lookup returns CDR1 ENHRY and CDR2 SYGVKD. The CDR3 protein is CAISESQGEDGYTF. Here the CDR3 DNA reads TGTGCCATCAGTGAGTCACAGGGAGAGGATGGCTACACCTTC.

About this clonotype: A single base separates this from a much larger clone, so it may be a read error. The CDR3 here is CASTASGRRNEQFF. As DNA, the CDR3 is TGTGCCAGCACGGCTAGCGGGAGAAGGAATGAGCAGTTCTTC. The chain links TRBV12-3 or TRBV12-4 to TRBJ2-1, with 10 positions matching TRBD2. CDR3 length equals 14 residues. After removal of 7 bases from V and 7 bases from J, the junction contained 7 bases not matched to a gene.

This clonotype was counted at least ten times. The V call is TRBV29-1, the J call TRBJ2-7; 8 bases agree with TRBD2. V gave up 4 bases and J gave up 1 base; unmatched junction bases: 12. Germline V gene data show CDR1 as SQVTM and CDR2 as ANQGSEA. The CDR3 covers 16 residues. The CDR3 sequence is CSVVFGLAGTSYEQYF. The CDR3 nucleotides read TGCAGCGTTGTTTTTGGTCTAGCGGGTACTTCCTACGAGCAGTACTTC.

This chain links TRBV7-2 with TRBJ2-3; 8 bases are shared with TRBD2. J gave up 2 bases and V 5 bases, and 3 bases lay outside the gene matches. Per the germline V gene, CDR1 is SGHTA and CDR2 is FQGNSA. This CDR3 spans 14 amino acids. CDR3 coding DNA: TGTGCCAGCAGCCCGGGACTAGACACAGATACGCAGTATTTT. Translated: CASSPGLDTDTQYF.

Worth noting for this clonotype: A junction end diverges from the germline sequence, so it may reflect a read error. The chain combines TRBV10-3 with TRBJ2-2; 8 bases match TRBD2. CDR1 ENHRY and CDR2 SYGVKD come from the germline V gene. This CDR3 comprises 14 residues. The CDR3 sequence: CAISELAATGEPFF. For the CDR3, the DNA is TGTGCCATCAGTGAACTAGCGGCCACCGGGGAGCCGTTTTTT.

This clonotype was observed a handful of times. The V gene is TRBV5-1, the J gene TRBJ2-3; D unresolved. This CDR3 has 16 residues. Trimming stripped 0 bases from V and 0 bases from J, with 11 bases between. Germline V CDR1 and CDR2: SGHRS, YFSETQ. CDR3: CASSLEQDPSTDTQYF. DNA for the CDR3: TGCGCCAGCAGCTTGGAGCAGGATCCTAGCACAGATACGCAGTATTTT. The entire variable domain, with the rest obtained from reference TRBV5-1 and TRBJ2-3, is as follows: KAGVTQTPRYLIKTRGQQVTLSCSPISGHRSVSWYQQTPGQGLQFLFEYFSETQRNKGNFPGRFSGRQFSNSRSEMNVSTLELGDSALYLCASSLEQDPSTDTQYFGPGTRLTVL.

The V and J genes are TRBV25-1 and TRBJ1-6; weak D call: TRBD1 (5 bases). Germline CDR1 MGHDK, CDR2 SYGVNS. V shed 4 bases and J shed 8 bases, with 9 bases lying between them. The CDR3 runs 13 residues. The CDR3 spells CASSGREDSPLHF. In nucleotides, the CDR3 is TGTGCCAGCAGTGGCAGGGAGGATTCACCCCTCCACTTT.

This clonotype was seen repeatedly, ten times or more. This chain connects TRBV30 to TRBJ1-1, with D unclear. V was clipped by 3 bases and J by 7 bases, with 21 bases between them. The CDR3 covers 15 residues. Germline V gene lookup returns CDR1 GTSNPN and CDR2 SVGIG (reference sequence). CDR3 in amino acids: CAWRQYSSISDEAFF. CDR3 in DNA: TGTGCCTGGAGACAATACTCCTCAATATCCGATGAAGCTTTCTTT.

This clonotype was detected a few times. This sequence joins TRBV6-6 and TRBJ1-1, with D possibly matching TRBD1 (5 bases). In germline, CDR1 is MNHNY, CDR2 SVGAGI (reference sequence). The CDR3 contains 13 residues. Trimming pared 6 bases from V and 7 bases from J, leaving 15 bases between. For the CDR3, the DNA is TGTGCCAGCAGCCTCAGGGACGAGGGTGAAGCTTTCTTT. This encodes CASSLRDEGEAFF.

This clonotype has a handful of counts. The CDR3 bases are TGCGCCAGCAGCCAAGACCCGGGACAGGTTTGGGAGACCCAGTACTTC. It encodes CASSQDPGQVWETQYF. The rearrangement joins TRBV4-1 to TRBJ2-5; TRBD1 matches at 8 bases. The germline V gene encodes CDR1 MGHRA and CDR2 YSYEKL. There are 16 residues in the CDR3. V shed 0 bases and J 5 bases; nucleotides not matched to a gene: 8.

The rearrangement links TRBV6-1 to TRBJ2-7; 7 bases map to TRBD1. CDR3 length: 15 residues. Germline CDR1 MNHNS, CDR2 SASEGT. V lost 6 bases, J lost 3 bases, and 11 bases stayed unmatched. In DNA, the CDR3 is TGTGCCAGCAGGGGACAGCTATCCTTGGGCTACGAGCAGTACTTC. Its protein is CASRGQLSLGYEQYF.

The chain is built from TRBV12-3 or TRBV12-4 and TRBJ1-1, with unresolved D. V lost 3 bases and J 1 base, leaving 6 bases between the germline ends. CDR3 size: 13 residues. CDR3 region: CASSFVSNTEAFF. CDR3 DNA: TGTGCCAGCAGTTTCGTATCGAACACTGAAGCTTTCTTT.

This clonotype was counted many times. The V gene is TRBV29-1, the J gene TRBJ2-1; no definite D call. The CDR3 totals 14 residues. Per the germline V gene, CDR1 is SQVTM and CDR2 is ANQGSEA. Trimming shortened V by 7 bases and J by 0 bases, and 13 bases separated the two germline ends. DNA for the CDR3: TGCAGCGCCATTTCCATGTACTCCTACAATGAGCAGTTCTTC. Its translation: CSAISMYSYNEQFF.

In its sample, this clonotype was seen a few times. The rearrangement uses TRBV20-1 and TRBJ1-1; no clear D gene. In germline, CDR1 is DFQATT, CDR2 SNEGSKA (reference sequence). Deletions cut 2 bases from V and 0 bases from J, with 10 bases between. CDR3 length: 14 amino acids. The CDR3 DNA follows: TGCAGTGCTAGAAAGGCTGAACTGAACACTGAAGCTTTCTTT. It is translated as CSARKAELNTEAFF.

This clonotype was picked up many times. V is TRBV4-3 and J is TRBJ2-3, with TRBD1 matching over 7 bases. Trimming took 4 bases from V and 2 from J; bases not matched to a gene: 6. Germline assignment: CDR1 LGHNA and CDR2 YSLEER. The CDR3 sequence is 15 residues long. Written as DNA, the CDR3 is TGCGCCAGCAGCCTTAGGACAGGAAACACAGATACGCAGTATTTT. It yields the protein CASSLRTGNTDTQYF.